This TCR beta chain was documented in a study of shared T cell receptors in the human thymus. Trimming pared 1 base from V and 3 bases from J, leaving 15 bases between. The CDR3 is 16 residues long. Germline loops: CDR1 MGHDK, CDR2 SYGVNS. Libraries were prepared by immunoSEQ multiplex PCR; TCRdb keeps only in-frame clonotypes and omits some of them. The sample consists of hundreds of thousands of clones, over 75% of them appearing once. A further study also used this sample, focusing on human thymus T cells. That source adds: Infants, healthy and Finnish, who were having corrective surgery for congenital heart defects served as donors. Resections were taken during corrective heart surgery, and the thymus tissue came from these. Thymic and blood repertoires appeared to display a bias in their usage of V and J genes. The related literature has documented a marked overlap of thymic repertoires among unrelated individuals.

What was sequenced was thymocytes. The chain couples TRBV25-1 to TRBJ1-1, with D tentatively TRBD1 (5 bases). The source is a girl under three years old with a congenital heart defect. The CDR3 DNA sequence: TGTGCCAGCAGTGAATTAAAGGGGCTAGGGGACACTGAAGCTTTCTTT. This translates into CASSELKGLGDTEAFF.